The rows below give T cell receptor beta chains drawn from one sample of a study of shared clonotypes between healthy human individuals. TCRdb keeps only in-frame clones here, not all; method: immunoSEQ multiplex PCR. Seen here are more than 2 million clones, approximately 94% observed once, and the top ten hold around 0.13%. The sequencing sample was made of naive CD4+ T cells sorted from blood. Receptor source: a man between 18 and 35 years old in good health. Both conserved end residues are part of each CDR3. Fields, in order: clone size, V gene, J gene, D gene, CDR3 protein, CDR3 DNA. A D gene is named only where the DNA matches it firmly. Not all rows give a size; the values are once, few, many and, for expanded clones, a class.

NA,TRBV18,TRBJ1-2,NA,CASSPDDGYTF,TGTGCCAGCTCACCAGATGATGGCTACACCTTC
NA,TRBV7-2,TRBJ2-3,TRBD2,CASSSLPGGSTDTQYF,TGTGCCAGCAGCTCTCTCCCGGGGGGAAGCACAGATACGCAGTATTTT
NA,TRBV6-1,TRBJ1-5,NA,CASSESGLSNQPQHF,TGTGCCAGCAGTGAGTCAGGTCTGAGCAATCAGCCCCAGCATTTT
NA,TRBV20-1,TRBJ2-7,NA,CSARIHEQYF,TGCAGTGCTAGAATCCACGAGCAGTACTTC
NA,TRBV7-8,TRBJ1-1,NA,CASSLERPGFGTEAFF,TGTGCCAGCAGCTTAGAGCGGCCGGGTTTCGGCACTGAAGCTTTCTTT
NA,TRBV12-5,TRBJ1-1,TRBD1,CASGLASDRATEAFF,TGTGCTAGTGGTTTGGCCTCGGACAGGGCCACTGAAGCTTTCTTT
NA,TRBV20-1,TRBJ2-2,NA,CSTRDTGELFF,TGCAGTACGAGGGACACCGGGGAGCTGTTTTTT
once,TRBV29-1,TRBJ2-7,NA,CSVEDGRSSSYEQYF,TGCAGCGTTGAAGACGGACGGAGTAGCTCCTACGAGCAGTACTTC
NA,TRBV28,TRBJ2-4,NA,CASSSQWGWGNIQYF,TGTGCCAGCAGTTCCCAGTGGGGCTGGGGAAACATTCAGTACTTC
NA,TRBV15,TRBJ2-5,TRBD2,CATSRERTSGRARETQYF,TGTGCCACCAGCAGAGAGCGGACTAGCGGGAGGGCACGGGAGACCCAGTACTTC
NA,TRBV6-5,TRBJ2-3,TRBD2,CASSYKAGLGTDTQYF,TGTGCCAGCAGTTACAAAGCGGGATTGGGTACAGATACGCAGTATTTT
once,TRBV11-2,TRBJ1-1,NA,CASSLAATGNTEAFF,TGTGCCAGCAGCTTAGCCGCAACAGGGAACACTGAAGCTTTCTTT
NA,TRBV18,TRBJ2-5,TRBD2,CASSPLGLAQETQYF,TGTGCCAGCTCACCACTAGGACTAGCACAAGAGACCCAGTACTTC
NA,TRBV19,TRBJ1-1,NA,CASSIGEVNTEAFF,TGTGCCAGTAGTATTGGGGAGGTGAACACTGAAGCTTTCTTT
NA,TRBV5-6,TRBJ1-1,NA,CASSLATGKNTEAFF,TGTGCCAGCAGCTTGGCCACAGGGAAGAACACTGAAGCTTTCTTT
once,TRBV10-3,TRBJ2-1,NA,CAISETPGNEQFF,TGTGCCATCAGTGAAACCCCCGGCAATGAGCAGTTCTTC
NA,TRBV18,TRBJ1-2,NA,CASSLGRENYGYTF,TGTGCCAGCTCACTTGGACGGGAAAACTATGGCTACACCTTC
NA,TRBV13,TRBJ2-1,TRBD2,CAINRGQGLSGRAYNEQFF,TGTGCCATCAACCGAGGACAGGGCTTAAGCGGGAGGGCATACAATGAGCAGTTCTTC
few,TRBV29-1,TRBJ1-2,NA,CSAEQNYGYTF,TGCAGCGCAGAACAAAACTATGGCTACACCTTC
once,TRBV5-1,TRBJ1-6,TRBD1,CASSLGGTVPQSSYNSPLHF,TGCGCCAGCAGCTTGGGGGGGACAGTTCCGCAGAGCTCCTATAATTCACCCCTCCACTTT
NA,TRBV5-1,TRBJ2-1,NA,CASSLESLGYNEQFF,TGCGCCAGCAGCTTGGAAAGCTTGGGGTACAATGAGCAGTTCTTC
NA,TRBV6-6,TRBJ2-5,NA,CASSQMETQYF,TGTGCCAGCAGTCAAATGGAGACCCAGTACTTC
NA,TRBV5-1,TRBJ2-5,NA,CASSLAGSPEGRETQYF,TGCGCCAGCAGCTTGGCCGGATCTCCTGAGGGTAGAGAGACCCAGTACTTC